This TCR beta chain originates from a study of blood T cell repertoires in COVID-19. Across the whole study: Collection of acute and convalescent COVID-19 samples took place in the United States, Italy and Spain.

In the authors' workflow: Counts of nucleated cells, estimated from reference gene primer amplification, were obtained. Assay used: immunoSEQ multiplex PCR; TCRdb lists only in-frame clones, some missing. From that table come the V and J calls and clone size; the DNA was used to work out D and trimming. Counted here are about 97,000 clones, roughly 80% occurring once; the ten biggest clones make up approximately 9.6%. CDR1 and CDR2 from the germline V gene are SGHRS and YFSETQ. V lost 7 bases, J lost 2 bases, and 15 bases lay in between. The length of the CDR3 is 14 residues. This clone was observed a few times.

The chain employs TRBV5-1 and TRBJ1-2; D gene ambiguous. The TCR was taken from a man aged 60 to 75 with active or convalescent COVID-19. Material for sequencing was peripheral blood. The CDR3 spells CASSEATVNYGYTF. The DNA of the CDR3 is TGCGCCAGCTCTGAGGCGACGGTGAACTATGGCTACACCTTC.